This T cell receptor (beta chain) was sequenced in a study of post-analysis software for immune sequencing data. Whole-study context: Multiple sclerosis in the patients followed relapsing-remitting, secondary progressive and progressive-relapsing courses.

Libraries were made from TCR beta cDNA, and they carried unique molecular identifiers. Each CDR3 protein is one row after TCRdb ran MiXCR on the PCR reads. The sample records around 500,000 distinct CDR3 sequences, 34% being singletons. This clonotype was recorded a few times. Its target is unknown. Study results and caveats: Controls showed lower frequencies than patients for 5 or 6 TRBV segments, and TRBV5-6, TRBV5-1 and TRBV20-1 were among these.

The CDR3 is 15 residues long. The germline V and J ends were trimmed by 4 bases and 3 bases, with 14 bases remaining between them. Germline loops: CDR1 SGHTA, CDR2 FQGTGA. The clonotype originates from a girl younger than 18 with multiple sclerosis. The chain employs TRBV7-3 and TRBJ2-3, with D possibly TRBD1 on 7 matching bases. Sequences were obtained from blood. The DNA for the CDR3 is TGTGCCAGCAGCTCCAAGGAGGGGGCTACAGATACGCAGTATTTT. Protein: CASSSKEGATDTQYF.